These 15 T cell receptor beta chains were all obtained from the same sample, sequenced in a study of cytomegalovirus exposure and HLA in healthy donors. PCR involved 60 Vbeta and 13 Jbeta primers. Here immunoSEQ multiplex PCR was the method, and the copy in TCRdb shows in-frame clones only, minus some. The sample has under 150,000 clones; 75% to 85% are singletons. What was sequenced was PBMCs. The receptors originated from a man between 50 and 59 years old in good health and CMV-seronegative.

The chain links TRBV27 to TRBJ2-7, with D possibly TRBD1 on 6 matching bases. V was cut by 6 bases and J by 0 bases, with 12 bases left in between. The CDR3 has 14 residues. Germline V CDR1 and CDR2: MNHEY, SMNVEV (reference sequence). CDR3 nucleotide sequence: TGTGCCAGCAGCCTAACAGGGAACTCCTACGAGCAGTACTTC. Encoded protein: CASSLTGNSYEQYF.

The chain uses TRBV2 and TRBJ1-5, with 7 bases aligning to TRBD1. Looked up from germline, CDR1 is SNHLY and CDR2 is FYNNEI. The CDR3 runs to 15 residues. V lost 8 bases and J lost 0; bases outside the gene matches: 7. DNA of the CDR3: TGTGCCAGCGAGAGGGGGCGCGGTAGCAATCAGCCCCAGCATTTT. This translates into CASERGRGSNQPQHF.

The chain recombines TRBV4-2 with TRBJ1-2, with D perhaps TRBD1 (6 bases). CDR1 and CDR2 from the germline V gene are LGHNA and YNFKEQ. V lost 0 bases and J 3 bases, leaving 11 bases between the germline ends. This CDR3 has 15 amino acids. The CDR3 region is CASSQDAGADYGYTF. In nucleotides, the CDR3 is TGTGCCAGCAGCCAAGATGCGGGGGCGGACTATGGCTACACCTTC.

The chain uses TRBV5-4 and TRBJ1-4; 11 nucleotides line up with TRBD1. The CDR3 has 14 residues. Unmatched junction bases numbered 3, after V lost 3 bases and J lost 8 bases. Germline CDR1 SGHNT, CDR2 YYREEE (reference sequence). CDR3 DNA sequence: TGTGCCAGCAGCTCGGACAGGGGGCGAGAAAAACTGTTTTTT. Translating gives CASSSDRGREKLFF.

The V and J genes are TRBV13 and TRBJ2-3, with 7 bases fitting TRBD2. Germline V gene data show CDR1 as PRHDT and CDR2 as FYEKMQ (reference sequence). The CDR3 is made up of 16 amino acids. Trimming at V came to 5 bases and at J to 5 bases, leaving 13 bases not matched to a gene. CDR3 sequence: CASSPPKGRAKDTQYF. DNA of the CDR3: TGTGCCAGCAGCCCCCCCAAGGGGAGGGCCAAAGATACGCAGTATTTT.

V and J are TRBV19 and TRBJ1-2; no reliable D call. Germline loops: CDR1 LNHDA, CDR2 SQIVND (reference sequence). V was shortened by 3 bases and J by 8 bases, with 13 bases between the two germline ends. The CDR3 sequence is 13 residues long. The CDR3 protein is CASSMGLYSGYTF. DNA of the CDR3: TGTGCCAGTAGTATGGGCCTGTACTCAGGCTACACCTTC.

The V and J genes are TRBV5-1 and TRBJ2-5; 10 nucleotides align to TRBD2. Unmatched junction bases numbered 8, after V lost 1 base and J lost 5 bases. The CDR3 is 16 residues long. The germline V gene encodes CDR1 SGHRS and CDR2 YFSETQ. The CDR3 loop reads CASSLRASGGTETQYF. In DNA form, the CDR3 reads TGCGCCAGCAGCTTGCGGGCTAGCGGGGGAACGGAGACCCAGTACTTC.

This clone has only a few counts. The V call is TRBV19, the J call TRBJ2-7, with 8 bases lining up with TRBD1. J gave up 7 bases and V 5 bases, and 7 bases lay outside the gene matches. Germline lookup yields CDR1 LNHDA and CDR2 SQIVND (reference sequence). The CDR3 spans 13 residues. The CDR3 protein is CASSAGQADEQYF. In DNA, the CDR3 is TGTGCCAGTAGTGCGGGACAGGCTGATGAGCAGTACTTC.

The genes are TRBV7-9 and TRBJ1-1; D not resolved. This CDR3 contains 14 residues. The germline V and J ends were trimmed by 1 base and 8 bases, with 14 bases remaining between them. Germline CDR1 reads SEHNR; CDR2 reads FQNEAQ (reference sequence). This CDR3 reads CASSLGLAAGEAFF. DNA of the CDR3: TGTGCCAGCAGCTTAGGGCTGGCCGCTGGCGAAGCTTTCTTT.

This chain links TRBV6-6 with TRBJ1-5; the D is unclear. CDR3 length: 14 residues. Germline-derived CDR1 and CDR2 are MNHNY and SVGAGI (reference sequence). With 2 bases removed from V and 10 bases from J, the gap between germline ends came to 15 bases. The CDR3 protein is CASSYPAAGDPQHF. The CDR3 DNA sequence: TGTGCCAGCAGTTACCCGGCGGCCGGGGATCCCCAGCATTTT.

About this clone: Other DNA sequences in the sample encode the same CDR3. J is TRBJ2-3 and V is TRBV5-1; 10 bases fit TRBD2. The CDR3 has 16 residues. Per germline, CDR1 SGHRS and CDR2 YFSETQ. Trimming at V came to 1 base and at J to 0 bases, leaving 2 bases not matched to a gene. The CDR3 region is CASSLPTSGSTDTQYF. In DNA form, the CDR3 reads TGCGCCAGCAGCTTGCCGACTAGCGGGAGCACAGATACGCAGTATTTT.

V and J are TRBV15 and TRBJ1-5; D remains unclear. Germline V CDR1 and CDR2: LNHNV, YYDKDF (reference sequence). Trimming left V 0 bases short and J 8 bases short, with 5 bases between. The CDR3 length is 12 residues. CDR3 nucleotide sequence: TGTGCCACCAGCAGAGATCAGGAGCCCCAGCATTTT. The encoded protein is CATSRDQEPQHF.

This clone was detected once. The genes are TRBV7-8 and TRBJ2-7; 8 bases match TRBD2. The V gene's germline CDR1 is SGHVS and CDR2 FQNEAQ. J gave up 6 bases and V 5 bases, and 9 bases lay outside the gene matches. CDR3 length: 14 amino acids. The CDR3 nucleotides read TGTGCCAGCAGCCTTAGCGGGGCGGTTCTCGAGCAGTACTTC. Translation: CASSLSGAVLEQYF.

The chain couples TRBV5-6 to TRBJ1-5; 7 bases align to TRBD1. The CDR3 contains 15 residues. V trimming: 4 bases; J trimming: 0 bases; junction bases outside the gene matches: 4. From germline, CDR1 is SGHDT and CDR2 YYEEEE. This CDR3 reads CASSRGTVSNQPQHF. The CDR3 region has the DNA TGTGCCAGCAGCCGAGGGACAGTTAGCAATCAGCCCCAGCATTTT.

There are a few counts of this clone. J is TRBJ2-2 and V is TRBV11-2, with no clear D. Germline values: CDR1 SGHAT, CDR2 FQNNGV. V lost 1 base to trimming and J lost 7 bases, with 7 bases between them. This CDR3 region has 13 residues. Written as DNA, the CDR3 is TGTGCCAGCAGCTTAGCCGTGTACGGGGAGCTGTTTTTT. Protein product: CASSLAVYGELFF.